The clone carrying this T cell receptor beta chain has a count of ten or more. TCRdb itself ran the 5' RACE reads through MiXCR, one entry per CDR3 protein. This table holds over 55,000 distinct CDR3 sequences, around 13% found once. These data belong to a study of early T cells in non-severe SARS-CoV-2 infection. Study overall: Sequencing of unsorted whole blood was done on bulk RNA, leaving chains unpaired.

Sequencing was done on a sample of whole blood. The sequence derives from an adult who was a healthcare worker with PCR-confirmed SARS-CoV-2 infection or an uninfected control (not recorded which).

The DNA for the CDR3 is TGTGCCACCAGCAGAGGGGGTCAGGGTTGGCAAGAGACCCAGTACTTC. Translating it yields CATSRGGQGWQETQYF. This chain connects TRBV15 to TRBJ2-5; perhaps TRBD1 as D (5 bases). The CDR3 is 16 residues long. CDR1 and CDR2 (germline): LNHNV, YYDKDF (reference sequence). V was clipped by 1 base and J by 2 bases, with 14 bases between them.